This T cell receptor (beta chain) emerged from a study of T cell responses to AZD1222 COVID-19 vaccine. Study overall: Researchers grouped second doses given at about 4 or about 12 weeks into one pool. Whole-study results and caveats: After the peak T cell response, and only then, were repertoires sampled. Per reports, nearly half of all spike-specific TCRs target regions that are unmutated in variants.

The protocol was immunoSEQ multiplex PCR, while the TCRdb copy is restricted to in-frame clones and leaves out a portion. The profile shows some 90,000 clones, approximately 90% of them singletons. Comment on this clone: Its target is not known.

The V end lost 2 bases, the J end lost 0 bases, and 8 bases lay between the germline ends. The CDR3 loop spans 16 amino acids. The sequencing here drew on peripheral blood, taken on day 0 of AZD1222 vaccination. The chain links TRBV23-1 to TRBJ1-6; D gene ambiguous. TRBV23-1 is placed among ORFs of uncertain function. The source is an adult in good health. In nucleotides, the CDR3 is TGCGCCAGCAGTCAAGGGTCGGTCTCCTATAATTCACCCCTCCACTTT. Amino acid sequence: CASSQGSVSYNSPLHF.